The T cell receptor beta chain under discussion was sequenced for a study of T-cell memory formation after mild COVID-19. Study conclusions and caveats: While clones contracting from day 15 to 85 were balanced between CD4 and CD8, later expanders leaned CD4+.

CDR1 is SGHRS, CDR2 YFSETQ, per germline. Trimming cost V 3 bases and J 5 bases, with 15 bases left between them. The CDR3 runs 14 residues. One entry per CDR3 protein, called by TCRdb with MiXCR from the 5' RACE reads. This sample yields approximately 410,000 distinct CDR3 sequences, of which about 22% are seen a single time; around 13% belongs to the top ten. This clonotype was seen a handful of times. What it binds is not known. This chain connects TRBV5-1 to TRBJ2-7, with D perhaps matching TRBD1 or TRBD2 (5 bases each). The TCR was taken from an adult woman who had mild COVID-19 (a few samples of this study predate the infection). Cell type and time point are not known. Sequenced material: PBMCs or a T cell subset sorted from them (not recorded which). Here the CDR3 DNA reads TGCGCCAGCAGCTCCGGGACGGCCTCGGACGAGCAGTACTTC. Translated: CASSSGTASDEQYF.